This T cell receptor beta chain was obtained from a study of blood T cells in healthy people across ages (dated by TCRdb to about 2015). Broadly, across the study: In model experiments, roughly one uniquely barcoded TCR beta cDNA molecule per two T cells was captured by template switching. Using deep sequencing normalized with unique cDNA molecular identifiers, the study measured how TCR beta repertoire diversity changes with age. The donors were divided into four age groups: young (average approximately 16 years), middle-aged (under 40), aged (roughly 66) and long-lived (more than 75). To avoid experimental bias, donors of different ages were distributed randomly across sequencing lanes. Using the same blood draw, the study looked at two additional independent replicas of 1 million unique cDNA reads for two donors, one aged 18 to 30 and the other aged 80 or older. The paper's findings and limits, for the study overall: Observed TCR beta diversity per million T cells fell roughly linearly with age, and a significant reduction was already apparent by age around 40. Total diversity estimates from one million sequenced T cells were considered lower bounds and underestimates. The percentage of naive T cells measured by flow cytometry correlated strongly with observed TCR beta diversity. Compared with the aged group, the long-lived group had more naive CD4+ T cells, fewer expanded clones and increased TCR diversity, suggesting age selection. Donor CMV infection status was unknown, potentially confounding age-related changes in expanded clonotypes. Since profiling was done on bulk unsorted PBMCs, naive and antigen-experienced compartments could not be conclusively compared.

This clonotype has more than one count but fewer than ten. This clone's antigen is unknown. Within one base of it there is no much larger clone, and no base qualities were kept. In the germline V gene (reference sequence), CDR1 corresponds to DFQATT and CDR2 to SNEGSKA. The CDR3 goes from the cysteine to the phenylalanine over 14 residues. Of the read, only the CDR3 DNA is kept; its 42 bases are in frame from base 1. Trimming takes 1 base from V and 7 bases from J, and the germline ends sit 17 bases apart. The method behind the library was 5' RACE. Data came from an Illumina HiSeq 2500. A second about 7 to 11 cycle PCR used a sample-barcoded 5' primer and a J-beta primer mix. A template-switch 5' adaptor carrying 12 random nucleotides introduced a unique molecular identifier onto each TCR beta cDNA molecule. Each sample yielded at least 3 million CDR3-containing paired-end reads. The Mint cDNA synthesis kit, primed by a TRBC-specific oligonucleotide, was used to synthesize first-strand cDNA from all RNA. Following uracil-DNA glycosylase treatment, all cDNA underwent a first 18-cycle PCR with the universal primers M1SS and BC2_uni_R. For the original study's pipeline: For normalization, 1 million high-quality reads, each with a distinct molecular identifier, were randomly selected from each sample. Instead of being binned into consensus sequences, reads with shared molecular identifiers were discarded. CDR3 identification, clonotype clustering and error correction used MiTCR with a Q25 quality threshold and the strictest error-elimination algorithm. A nonparametric unseen species model with Euler transformation was used to estimate lower-bound total TCR beta diversity. The raw public reads went through TCRdb reprocessing: fastp at Q25, MiXCR clone calling, in-frame beta chains kept. CDR3 protein duplicates are merged, each entry listing the most common genes and DNA. These V and J calls are TCRdb output, not the study's own analysis. This sample has some 370,000 distinct CDR3 sequences in its table, and over 45% of those were observed once. The ten most abundant clones make up 51% of the sample.

The 39 donors, aged about 6 to 95 years, were systemically healthy Caucasian individuals from Russia. Each donor gave about 9.2 milliliters of peripheral blood, drawn into EDTA-treated Vacutainer tubes. Ficoll-Paque density-gradient centrifugation was used to isolate PBMCs, with at least 6.5 million per sample. Trizol reagent was used to extract total RNA from PBMCs, with at least 5.5 micrograms per sample. For every donor, an aliquot of PBMCs went through flow cytometry to measure the percentages of naive CD45RAhigh/CD27high T cells. The TCR sequence derives from a man in his fifties or sixties in good health. The rearrangement joined TRBV20-1 to TRBJ2-7; the D gene is perhaps TRBD1, from 6 matching bases. The sequenced material came from blood. The DNA is TGCAGTGCTAGAGCTGGGCAGGTTCAGGGGGAGCAGTACTTC. Protein translation: CSARAGQVQGEQYF.